The 18 T cell receptor beta chains in this list originate from one sample, sequenced in a study of siplizumab effects on memory and regulatory T cells. This table comes from immunoSEQ multiplex PCR, and its TCRdb copy is limited to in-frame clones, with some not included. The sample shows roughly 120,000 clones, 94% of them seen only once. The sample consisted of non-Treg CD4+ T cells sorted from blood. Receptors were obtained from a human donor in good health.

The CDR3 protein is CASSPFQRGSYEQYF. DNA of the CDR3: TGTGCCAGCAGCCCTTTCCAGCGGGGCTCCTACGAGCAGTACTTC. The chain combines TRBV7-2 with TRBJ2-7; TRBD2 aligns across 7 bases. Germline V gene lookup returns CDR1 SGHTA and CDR2 FQGNSA. The CDR3 extends over 15 amino acids. Trimming removed 5 bases from V and 0 bases from J; junction bases left unmatched: 7. The variable domain in full, with the rest retrieved from reference TRBV7-2 and TRBJ2-7, is GAGVSQSPSNKVTEKGKDVELRCDPISGHTALYWYRQSLGQGLEFLIYFQGNSAPDKSGLPSDRFSAERTGGSVSTLTIQRTQQEDSAVYLCASSPFQRGSYEQYFGPGTRLTVT.

As regards this clone: Other DNA sequences in this specimen translate into the identical CDR3. V and J are TRBV18 and TRBJ1-1; unclear D gene. The CDR3 is 14 amino acids. Germline CDR1 and CDR2: KGHSH and LQKENI. Trimming removed 0 bases at V and 0 bases at J, with 5 bases between. CDR3 bases: TGTGCCAGCTCACCACCGTCGGTGAACACTGAAGCTTTCTTT. Amino acids: CASSPPSVNTEAFF.

The V call is TRBV2, the J call TRBJ1-2; no clear D. Trimming cost V 2 bases and J 8 bases, with 12 bases left between them. Germline CDR1 SNHLY, CDR2 FYNNEI. This CDR3 comprises 13 residues. The CDR3 region is CASSERTVGGYTF. The CDR3 DNA is TGTGCCAGCAGTGAACGGACTGTTGGGGGCTACACCTTC.

The rearrangement joins TRBV6-4 to TRBJ2-3, with D unclear. The CDR3 is 14 amino acids. Germline values: CDR1 MRHNA, CDR2 SNTAGT. V lost 3 bases to trimming and J lost 2 bases, with 9 bases between them. The CDR3 bases are TGTGCCAGCAGTGAAGACTTTTTCACAGATACGCAGTATTTT. It is translated as CASSEDFFTDTQYF.

This clone has only a few counts. This chain uses TRBV27 with TRBJ1-6; D might be TRBD1 (5 bases). CDR1 is MNHEY and CDR2 is SMNVEV in the germline V gene (reference sequence). Trimming shortened V by 6 bases and J by 5 bases, and 17 bases separated the two germline ends. The CDR3 covers 16 residues. CDR3 in DNA: TGTGCCAGCAGCTCGACCCCCAGGGCCGATAATTCACCCCTCCACTTT. This codes for CASSSTPRADNSPLHF.

J is TRBJ2-7 and V is TRBV20-1, with 7 positions matching TRBD1. Germline V gene sequence: CDR1 DFQATT, CDR2 SNEGSKA (reference sequence). There are 11 residues in the CDR3. The DNA for the CDR3 is TGCATCGTGTCTCAGGGGGACGAGCAGTACTTC. It is translated as CIVSQGDEQYF.

The V gene is TRBV6-1, the J gene TRBJ1-4; D uncertain. Germline V gene sequence: CDR1 MNHNS, CDR2 SASEGT. The CDR3 loop spans 14 amino acids. Trimming took 2 bases from V and 7 from J, leaving 11 bases between them. This CDR3 is CASSERGPGEKLFF. The CDR3 DNA sequence: TGTGCCAGCAGTGAACGGGGTCCGGGTGAAAAACTGTTTTTT.

This chain connects TRBV9 to TRBJ1-2; no clear D. Germline V gene data show CDR1 as SGDLS and CDR2 as YYNGEE. V lost 0 bases to trimming and J lost 8 bases, with 11 bases between them. This CDR3 region has 13 residues. The DNA for the CDR3 is TGTGCCAGCAGCGTAGAAGTTGTCCAGGGCTACACCTTC. Its translation: CASSVEVVQGYTF.

This clone was detected a few times. The genes are TRBV15 and TRBJ1-6; 8 positions agree with TRBD1. Per germline, CDR1 LNHNV and CDR2 YYDKDF (reference sequence). CDR3 length: 15 residues. Trimming cost V 5 bases and J 6 bases; bases outside gene matches: 6. The DNA for the CDR3 is TGTGCCACCAGCCTGGACAGGGATGTTAATTCACCCCTCCACTTT. It specifies CATSLDRDVNSPLHF.

The gene calls are TRBV15 and TRBJ1-1; D uncertain. The CDR3 has 17 amino acids. Trimming cost V 0 bases and J 1 base, with 15 bases left between them. The germline V gene encodes CDR1 LNHNV and CDR2 YYDKDF (reference sequence). This chain's CDR3 is CATSRDGLGFGNTEAFF. CDR3 in DNA: TGTGCCACCAGCAGAGATGGATTAGGGTTCGGGAACACTGAAGCTTTCTTT.

This sequence joins TRBV25-1 and TRBJ2-2; D unresolved. The length of the CDR3 is 13 residues. Trimming removed 5 bases from V and 5 bases from J, with 9 bases in between. CDR1 MGHDK and CDR2 SYGVNS come from the germline V gene. For the CDR3, the DNA is TGTGCCAGCAGTAGGGCAGGAACCGGGGAGCTGTTTTTT. Its protein product is CASSRAGTGELFF. Using reference TRBV25-1 and TRBJ2-2 for the parts outside the CDR3, the full variable domain is EADIYQTPRYLVIGTGKKITLECSQTMGHDKMYWYQQDPGMELHLIHYSYGVNSTEKGDLSSESTVSRIRTEHFPLTLESARPSHTSQYLCASSRAGTGELFFGEGSRLTVL.

The rearrangement links TRBV15 to TRBJ2-7; TRBD2 aligns across 10 bases. CDR1 and CDR2 from the germline V gene are LNHNV and YYDKDF (reference sequence). This CDR3 contains 16 residues. Germline trimming cut 0 bases from V and 5 bases from J; bases unmatched to any gene: 7. The CDR3 reads CATSRETSGISNEQYF. The CDR3 DNA sequence: TGTGCCACCAGCAGAGAAACTAGCGGGATATCCAACGAGCAGTACTTC.

This clone showed up just a few times. V usage is TRBV7-2 and J usage is TRBJ1-5; weak D call: TRBD1 (6 bases). The CDR3 spans 15 residues. V dropped 3 bases and J dropped 3 bases, with 12 bases sitting between them. Germline CDR1 is SGHTA and CDR2 is FQGNSA. Written as DNA, the CDR3 is TGTGCCAGCAGCTTGACCGGGACATACAATCAGCCCCAGCATTTT. This translates into CASSLTGTYNQPQHF.

This clone was detected only once. The chain is built from TRBV2 and TRBJ2-3; D gene uncertain. The germline V gene has CDR1 SNHLY and CDR2 FYNNEI. Trimming took 6 bases from V and 6 from J, leaving 13 bases between them. CDR3 length equals 13 residues. CDR3 amino acids: CASRAYSVDTQYF. CDR3 DNA sequence: TGTGCCAGCAGGGCTTACTCTGTGGATACGCAGTATTTT.

For this clone: At one end, the junction sequence differs from germline, possibly due to a read error. The V gene is TRBV7-7, the J gene TRBJ2-5; TRBD2 agrees at 9 bases. The V gene's germline CDR1 is SSHAT and CDR2 FNYEAQ (reference sequence). This CDR3 is built from 13 residues. CDR3 sequence: CASSSGLAETQYF. CDR3 in DNA: TGTGCTAGCAGTTCTGGACTAGCGGAGACCCAGTACTTC.

The genes are TRBV5-1 and TRBJ1-1; D uncertain. Trimming shortened V by 0 bases and J by 4 bases, and 10 bases separated the two germline ends. CDR1 is SGHRS, CDR2 YFSETQ, per germline. CDR3 length: 14 residues. This CDR3 reads CASSLGVGSTEAFF. The CDR3 DNA follows: TGCGCCAGCAGCTTGGGGGTCGGTAGCACTGAAGCTTTCTTT.

V is TRBV19 and J is TRBJ1-2, with D possibly TRBD1 on 5 matching bases. This CDR3 spans 14 amino acids. V was trimmed by 1 base and J by 7 bases, leaving 13 bases between them. The germline V gene has CDR1 LNHDA and CDR2 SQIVND (reference sequence). This CDR3 is CASSIVPQGTGYTF. DNA of the CDR3: TGTGCCAGTAGTATAGTCCCCCAGGGAACTGGCTACACCTTC.

The chain links TRBV7-3 to TRBJ2-5, with 11 bases matching TRBD2. The CDR3 contains 17 residues. The germline gives CDR1 SGHTA, CDR2 FQGTGA. V shed 1 base and J 4 bases; nucleotides not matched to a gene: 8. CDR3 residues: CASSLKSGTSGRETQYF. The CDR3 DNA reads as TGTGCCAGCAGCTTAAAGAGTGGGACTAGCGGACGAGAGACCCAGTACTTC.